This T cell receptor (beta chain) derives from a study of control samples from healthy donors and cancer patients. The data were produced by immunoSEQ multiplex PCR, yet TCRdb's version contains in-frame clones alone and is incomplete. The data show roughly 120,000 clones, roughly nine tenths seen once. This clone was recorded a few times. The CDR3 runs to 15 residues. Germline V gives CDR1 MNHNS, CDR2 SASEGT. V was shortened by 2 bases and J by 4 bases, with 14 bases between the two germline ends. The chain is built from TRBV6-1 and TRBJ1-2, with D possibly TRBD1 on 6 matching bases. Sequences were obtained from PBMCs. This clonotype originated in a woman aged 50 to 60 with colorectal cancer. The DNA for the CDR3 is TGTGCCAGCAGTGAAATGGGGGGGCTTGGCTATGGCTACACCTTC. The encoded protein is CASSEMGGLGYGYTF.